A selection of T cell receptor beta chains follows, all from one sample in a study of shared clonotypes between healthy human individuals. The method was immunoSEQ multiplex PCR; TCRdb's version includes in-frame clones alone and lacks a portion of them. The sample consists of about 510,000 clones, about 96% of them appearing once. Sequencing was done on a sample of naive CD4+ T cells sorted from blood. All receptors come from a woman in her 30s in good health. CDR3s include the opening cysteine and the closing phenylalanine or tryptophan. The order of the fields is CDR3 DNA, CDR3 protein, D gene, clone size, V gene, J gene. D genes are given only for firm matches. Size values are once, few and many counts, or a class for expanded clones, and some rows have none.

cdr3_nt: TGCAGCGTTGAAGTACGGGCTGGGGCCAACGTCCTGACTTTC
cdr3_aa: CSVEVRAGANVLTF
d_call: .
clone_size: .
v_call: TRBV29-1
j_call: TRBJ2-6

cdr3_nt: TGTGCCAGTAGTGAAGGAACCCTAGCGGGAGTATTGAATGAGCAGTTCTTC
cdr3_aa: CASSEGTLAGVLNEQFF
d_call: TRBD2
clone_size: .
v_call: TRBV19
j_call: TRBJ2-1

cdr3_nt: TGTGCCAGCAGCTTACTGGGACCTGGAGACTTAGGCTACACCTTC
cdr3_aa: CASSLLGPGDLGYTF
d_call: .
clone_size: .
v_call: TRBV7-9
j_call: TRBJ1-2

cdr3_nt: TGTGCCAGCAGCTTAGGACAGGGTATCTATGGCTACACCTTC
cdr3_aa: CASSLGQGIYGYTF
d_call: TRBD1
clone_size: .
v_call: TRBV11-2
j_call: TRBJ1-2

cdr3_nt: TGTGCCAGCAACAGCGGGCGGGAGGGCCAGCTAGCCAAAAACATTCAGTACTTC
cdr3_aa: CASNSGREGQLAKNIQYF
d_call: TRBD2
clone_size: once
v_call: TRBV13
j_call: TRBJ2-4

cdr3_nt: TGTGCCAGCAGGAGGGACAGGGCTGATGGCTACACCTTC
cdr3_aa: CASRRDRADGYTF
d_call: TRBD1
clone_size: .
v_call: TRBV6-6
j_call: TRBJ1-2

cdr3_nt: TGTGCCTGGCGGGGGGCTCAGACAGGGTGGAAAGGCTACACCTTC
cdr3_aa: CAWRGAQTGWKGYTF
d_call: TRBD1
clone_size: .
v_call: TRBV30
j_call: TRBJ1-2

cdr3_nt: TGTGCCAGCAGAAACAGGCTTACGGGGCAGCCCCAGCATTTT
cdr3_aa: CASRNRLTGQPQHF
d_call: .
clone_size: .
v_call: TRBV28
j_call: TRBJ1-5

cdr3_nt: TGCAGCGTCGGTCCCTTAAGCACAGATACGCAGTATTTT
cdr3_aa: CSVGPLSTDTQYF
d_call: .
clone_size: .
v_call: TRBV29-1
j_call: TRBJ2-3

cdr3_nt: TGTGCCAGCAGCAACAACCAGGGGACCGGGGAGCTGTTTTTT
cdr3_aa: CASSNNQGTGELFF
d_call: .
clone_size: once
v_call: TRBV6-5
j_call: TRBJ2-2

cdr3_nt: TGTGCCAGCAGCGTCCAGGGTTTTTTGTCTGGAAACACCATATATTTT
cdr3_aa: CASSVQGFLSGNTIYF
d_call: .
clone_size: .
v_call: TRBV9
j_call: TRBJ1-3

cdr3_nt: TGTGCCAGCAGCTTGTCTCGGGAGGTATACGAGCAGTACTTC
cdr3_aa: CASSLSREVYEQYF
d_call: TRBD2
clone_size: .
v_call: TRBV7-2
j_call: TRBJ2-7

cdr3_nt: TGTGCCAGCAGTGGAATACTAGCGGGAGAGACCCAGTACTTC
cdr3_aa: CASSGILAGETQYF
d_call: TRBD2
clone_size: .
v_call: TRBV6-5
j_call: TRBJ2-5

cdr3_nt: TGTGCCAGCAGCCCCGGGGGGGTTCAGCCCCAGCATTTT
cdr3_aa: CASSPGGVQPQHF
d_call: .
clone_size: once
v_call: TRBV7-9
j_call: TRBJ1-5

cdr3_nt: TGTGCCAGTAACCACCGGGACACGGAAAACACTGAAGCTTTCTTT
cdr3_aa: CASNHRDTENTEAFF
d_call: .
clone_size: .
v_call: TRBV19
j_call: TRBJ1-1

cdr3_nt: TGTGCCAGCAGTTCTCTTCTCGGGACAGGGGTCAGTACGCAGTATTTT
cdr3_aa: CASSSLLGTGVSTQYF
d_call: TRBD1
clone_size: .
v_call: TRBV27
j_call: TRBJ2-3

cdr3_nt: TGTGCCAGCAGGATAGCGGGGTCGAACACCGGGGAGCTGTTTTTT
cdr3_aa: CASRIAGSNTGELFF
d_call: TRBD2
clone_size: .
v_call: TRBV28
j_call: TRBJ2-2

cdr3_nt: TGTGCCAGCAGTCCCGCGGGACAGGGGGTCGCGGGCACCGGGGAGCTGTTTTTT
cdr3_aa: CASSPAGQGVAGTGELFF
d_call: TRBD1
clone_size: .
v_call: TRBV7-3
j_call: TRBJ2-2

cdr3_nt: TGCGCCAGCAGCTTGGCCTGGGGCAGGGAGGTGCAGTACTTC
cdr3_aa: CASSLAWGREVQYF
d_call: .
clone_size: .
v_call: TRBV5-1
j_call: TRBJ2-7

cdr3_nt: TGCGCCAGCAGCTTGGGGAGGCCGCCGAGGGATGGCTACACCTTC
cdr3_aa: CASSLGRPPRDGYTF
d_call: .
clone_size: few
v_call: TRBV5-1
j_call: TRBJ1-2

cdr3_nt: TGTGCCAGTAGAACCCGGGGGGGATTCGAAGGCTACGAGCAGTACTTC
cdr3_aa: CASRTRGGFEGYEQYF
d_call: TRBD2
clone_size: .
v_call: TRBV19
j_call: TRBJ2-7

cdr3_nt: TGCGCCAGCAGTGAGCCACTGTTATCCTACGAGCAGTACTTC
cdr3_aa: CASSEPLLSYEQYF
d_call: .
clone_size: .
v_call: TRBV10-2
j_call: TRBJ2-7

cdr3_nt: TGTGCCAGCAGTGAAGCGCGTCAGAATGAGCAGTTCTTC
cdr3_aa: CASSEARQNEQFF
d_call: .
clone_size: .
v_call: TRBV2
j_call: TRBJ2-1

cdr3_nt: TGTGCCAGCACCGCCCCGGGCAATCAGCCCCAGCATTTT
cdr3_aa: CASTAPGNQPQHF
d_call: .
clone_size: .
v_call: TRBV28
j_call: TRBJ1-5

cdr3_nt: TGTGCCAGCTCATCACTGAATGAGCAGTTCTTC
cdr3_aa: CASSSLNEQFF
d_call: .
clone_size: .
v_call: TRBV18
j_call: TRBJ2-1

cdr3_nt: TGTGCCAGCAGGGGACTAACTTTAGATACGCAGTATTTT
cdr3_aa: CASRGLTLDTQYF
d_call: TRBD2
clone_size: .
v_call: TRBV2
j_call: TRBJ2-3

cdr3_nt: TGTGCCAGCAGTAGCAGGGGTAGAAGCAATCAGCCCCAGCATTTT
cdr3_aa: CASSSRGRSNQPQHF
d_call: .
clone_size: .
v_call: TRBV2
j_call: TRBJ1-5

cdr3_nt: TGTGCCAGCAGCTTGTTCCCCCGGACAGAACAAGAGACCCAGTACTTC
cdr3_aa: CASSLFPRTEQETQYF
d_call: .
clone_size: .
v_call: TRBV5-4
j_call: TRBJ2-5

cdr3_nt: TGCGCCAGCAGCTTGGGGACGGGCGAGCAGTACTTC
cdr3_aa: CASSLGTGEQYF
d_call: .
clone_size: few
v_call: TRBV5-1
j_call: TRBJ2-7

cdr3_nt: TGTGCCAGCAGCTTAGCGGGAGAGTACAATGAGCAGTTCTTC
cdr3_aa: CASSLAGEYNEQFF
d_call: TRBD2
clone_size: .
v_call: TRBV5-4
j_call: TRBJ2-1

cdr3_nt: TGTGCCAGCAGTGCGGACAGGGGGCGGTATGGCTACACCTTC
cdr3_aa: CASSADRGRYGYTF
d_call: TRBD1
clone_size: .
v_call: TRBV6-6
j_call: TRBJ1-2

cdr3_nt: TGTGCCAGCAGCGCAGGGTGGGGTGAAGCTTTCTTT
cdr3_aa: CASSAGWGEAFF
d_call: .
clone_size: .
v_call: TRBV28
j_call: TRBJ1-1

cdr3_nt: TGTGCCAGTATGGCTACTCAGACCTACGAGCAGTACTTC
cdr3_aa: CASMATQTYEQYF
d_call: .
clone_size: .
v_call: TRBV19
j_call: TRBJ2-7

cdr3_nt: TGTGCCAGCAGTACAGGGGGGGCCCCGAACTATGGCTACACCTTC
cdr3_aa: CASSTGGAPNYGYTF
d_call: TRBD1
clone_size: .
v_call: TRBV28
j_call: TRBJ1-2

cdr3_nt: TGTGCCACCAGCAGAGATCTGACCGCGGGGAATTCACCCCTCCACTTT
cdr3_aa: CATSRDLTAGNSPLHF
d_call: .
clone_size: once
v_call: TRBV15
j_call: TRBJ1-6

cdr3_nt: TGTGCCAGCGGGACTAGCGGGAGAACAGATACGCAGTATTTT
cdr3_aa: CASGTSGRTDTQYF
d_call: TRBD2
clone_size: once
v_call: TRBV28
j_call: TRBJ2-3

cdr3_nt: TGCAGCGTCTCCAGGGTCCCCTACGAGCAGTACTTC
cdr3_aa: CSVSRVPYEQYF
d_call: .
clone_size: .
v_call: TRBV29-1
j_call: TRBJ2-7

cdr3_nt: TGCGCCAGCAGCCAAGGTTTAGCGGGACCTCCTTATGCTGAGCAGTTCTTC
cdr3_aa: CASSQGLAGPPYAEQFF
d_call: TRBD2
clone_size: .
v_call: TRBV4-1
j_call: TRBJ2-1

cdr3_nt: TGTGCCAGCAGCTTAGGGTTAAATGAGCAGTTCTTC
cdr3_aa: CASSLGLNEQFF
d_call: .
clone_size: .
v_call: TRBV7-9
j_call: TRBJ2-1

cdr3_nt: TGCGCCAGCAGCCTACAGCCCGGTGGGGCTAGCGGGAGGAGCGAGCAGTACTTC
cdr3_aa: CASSLQPGGASGRSEQYF
d_call: TRBD2
clone_size: .
v_call: TRBV5-1
j_call: TRBJ2-7

cdr3_nt: TGTGCCAGCAGTTGGAACGGTGGAGCAACTAATGAAAAACTGTTTTTT
cdr3_aa: CASSWNGGATNEKLFF
d_call: .
clone_size: .
v_call: TRBV28
j_call: TRBJ1-4

cdr3_nt: TGTGCCAGCCTTTCCCGAGCGGGAGGGCGAGCAGATACGCAGTATTTT
cdr3_aa: CASLSRAGGRADTQYF
d_call: TRBD2
clone_size: .
v_call: TRBV9
j_call: TRBJ2-3

cdr3_nt: TGCGCCAGACGTTCGAAAGTATATCTATTAGGCTACACCTTC
cdr3_aa: CARRSKVYLLGYTF
d_call: .
clone_size: once
v_call: TRBV10-1
j_call: TRBJ1-2

cdr3_nt: TGCAGCGTTGGATTAGCGGGAATGTCCTACGAGCAGTACTTC
cdr3_aa: CSVGLAGMSYEQYF
d_call: TRBD2
clone_size: .
v_call: TRBV29-1
j_call: TRBJ2-7

cdr3_nt: TGTGCCAGTAGTCTCGAAATCGGGACTTCCTACGAGCAGTACTTC
cdr3_aa: CASSLEIGTSYEQYF
d_call: .
clone_size: .
v_call: TRBV19
j_call: TRBJ2-7

cdr3_nt: TGTGCCAGTACCGGAGACAGGGGGCGCGGTAGGAACGAGCAGTTCTTC
cdr3_aa: CASTGDRGRGRNEQFF
d_call: TRBD1
clone_size: .
v_call: TRBV19
j_call: TRBJ2-1

cdr3_nt: TGTGCCAGTAGTATTTTCTCGGGACATGCATTTGGCGAGCAGTACTTC
cdr3_aa: CASSIFSGHAFGEQYF
d_call: .
clone_size: once
v_call: TRBV19
j_call: TRBJ2-7

cdr3_nt: TGTGCCAGCACCGTGCCCCAGCTACAAGAGACCCAGTACTTC
cdr3_aa: CASTVPQLQETQYF
d_call: .
clone_size: once
v_call: TRBV5-8
j_call: TRBJ2-5

cdr3_nt: TGTGCCAGCAGAACGAAGAACAGGGTTAGCACAGATACGCAGTATTTT
cdr3_aa: CASRTKNRVSTDTQYF
d_call: .
clone_size: .
v_call: TRBV19
j_call: TRBJ2-3

cdr3_nt: TGTGCCAGCAGCCCGCCAGTAGATGAGCAGTTCTTC
cdr3_aa: CASSPPVDEQFF
d_call: .
clone_size: .
v_call: TRBV28
j_call: TRBJ2-1

cdr3_nt: TGTGCCAGCAGCCCCAGAGGGACTAGCGGAGAAGAGACCCAGTACTTC
cdr3_aa: CASSPRGTSGEETQYF
d_call: TRBD2
clone_size: .
v_call: TRBV7-8
j_call: TRBJ2-5

cdr3_nt: TGTGCCAGCAGTTCCCCGGGACAGGGCGTGGGGGAGACCCAGTACTTC
cdr3_aa: CASSSPGQGVGETQYF
d_call: TRBD1
clone_size: .
v_call: TRBV28
j_call: TRBJ2-5

cdr3_nt: TGTGCCAGCAGCTTGAGGACAGGGAGCTATGGCTACACCTTC
cdr3_aa: CASSLRTGSYGYTF
d_call: TRBD1
clone_size: .
v_call: TRBV7-9
j_call: TRBJ1-2

cdr3_nt: TGTGCCAGCAGCCGCACGCCAGGGAGGAGATACTTC
cdr3_aa: CASSRTPGRRYF
d_call: .
clone_size: .
v_call: TRBV28
j_call: TRBJ2-7

cdr3_nt: TGTGCCAGCAGCCCCTCGGGACATGACGAGCAGTACTTC
cdr3_aa: CASSPSGHDEQYF
d_call: .
clone_size: .
v_call: TRBV9
j_call: TRBJ2-7

cdr3_nt: TGTGCCAGCAGCACTACCCCTGCCCCCAATGAGCAGTTCTTC
cdr3_aa: CASSTTPAPNEQFF
d_call: .
clone_size: .
v_call: TRBV11-2
j_call: TRBJ2-1

cdr3_nt: TGCAGCGTGGTGGACAGGGGTTACGAGCAGTACTTC
cdr3_aa: CSVVDRGYEQYF
d_call: TRBD1
clone_size: .
v_call: TRBV29-1
j_call: TRBJ2-7

cdr3_nt: TGCACCAGCAGCCAAGAAACAGGGGGCTACGAGCAGTACTTC
cdr3_aa: CTSSQETGGYEQYF
d_call: .
clone_size: .
v_call: TRBV1
j_call: TRBJ2-7

cdr3_nt: TGTGCCAGCAGTTACAGGGGCAATCAGCCCCAGCATTTT
cdr3_aa: CASSYRGNQPQHF
d_call: .
clone_size: .
v_call: TRBV28
j_call: TRBJ1-5